The 2 T cell receptor beta chains below come from one sample, sequenced in a study of spatial heterogeneity in lung cancer. Regarding the study as a whole: Higher tumor mutation counts went along with higher counts of expanded intratumoral alpha and beta TCRs.

Time point defined: sample taken at primary tumor resection. TCRdb re-called the 5' RACE reads with MiXCR, one entry per CDR3 protein. The sample records about 17,000 distinct CDR3 sequences, 6% to 6.5% being singletons. No antigen has been identified for these receptors. Source: lung tumor tissue, taken at surgery. The receptor source for this set is a male donor with early-stage non-small cell lung cancer.

Details on this clonotype: This beta chain is a stray read from a library made for alpha chains; its abundance is not meaningful. The rearrangement uses TRBV24-1 and TRBJ1-2, with 7 bases lining up with TRBD1. V shed 4 bases and J 5 bases; nucleotides not matched to a gene: 9. The CDR3 runs to 15 residues. CDR1 is KGHDR and CDR2 is SFDVKD in the germline V gene. CDR3 DNA: TGTGCCACCAGTGACTCCGGGACAGCCACTTATGGCTACACCTTC. Amino acid sequence: CATSDSGTATYGYTF.

This clonotype occurred many times. The library was designed around alpha chains, so this beta chain is a stray read whose abundance carries little weight. This chain connects TRBV28 to TRBJ2-7; TRBD1 matches at 10 bases. The CDR3 has 15 amino acids. Germline values: CDR1 MDHEN, CDR2 SYDVKM. After removal of 5 bases from V and 6 bases from J, the junction contained 10 bases not matched to a gene. The CDR3 loop reads CASSTPGTGDGEQYF. The CDR3 nucleotides read TGTGCCAGCAGTACTCCCGGGACAGGGGATGGCGAGCAGTACTTC.